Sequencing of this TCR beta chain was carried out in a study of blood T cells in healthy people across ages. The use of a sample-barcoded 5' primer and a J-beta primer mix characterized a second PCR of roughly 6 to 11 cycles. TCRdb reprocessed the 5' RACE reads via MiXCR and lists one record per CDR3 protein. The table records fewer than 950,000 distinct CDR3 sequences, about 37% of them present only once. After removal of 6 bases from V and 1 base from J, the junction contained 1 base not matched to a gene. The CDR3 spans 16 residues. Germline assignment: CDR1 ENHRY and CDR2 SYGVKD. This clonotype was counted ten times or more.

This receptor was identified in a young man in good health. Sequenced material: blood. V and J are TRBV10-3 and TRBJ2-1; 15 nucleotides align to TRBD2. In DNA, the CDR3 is TGTGCCATCAGGGGGACTAGCGGGGGGTCCTACAATGAGCAGTTCTTC. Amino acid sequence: CAIRGTSGGSYNEQFF.